This T cell receptor (beta chain) is from a study of T cells in localized non-small cell lung cancer. Study-level results: Exceeding tumor, uninvolved adjacent lung had the highest T cell clonality.

Measured with immunoSEQ multiplex PCR; TCRdb has only the in-frame clones, and not every one. This table holds about 60,000 clones, about nine tenths found once. The V segment lost 6 bases and the J segment 2 bases; nucleotides outside the gene matches: 5. Germline values: CDR1 SNHLY, CDR2 FYNNEI. CDR3 length equals 14 residues. Concerning this clone: Its matching antigen is unknown.

The V call is TRBV2, the J call TRBJ2-7; TRBD1 matches at 9 bases. Sequences were derived from peripheral blood, sampled before any cancer treatment. The clonotype originates from a woman aged 35 to 70 with stage I lung adenocarcinoma. CDR3 sequence: CASSDRGFPYEQYF. The CDR3 nucleotides read TGTGCCAGCAGCGACAGGGGGTTCCCCTACGAGCAGTACTTC.